This T cell receptor beta chain is drawn from a study of blood T cells in healthy people across ages. Germline loops: CDR1 SEHNR, CDR2 FQNEAQ (reference sequence). V lost 6 bases, J lost 7 bases, and 18 bases lay in between. The CDR3 has 14 amino acids. This clonotype was seen only a few times. For the second PCR, which ran for about 7 to 11 cycles, a sample-barcoded 5' primer and a J-beta primer mix were used. TCRdb re-called the 5' RACE reads with MiXCR, one entry per CDR3 protein. The sample records around 1,000,000 distinct CDR3 sequences, roughly a quarter being singletons. These data were also reused for a study on T cells of mothers and their children.

The sequence came from a girl aged 2 to 10 in good health. The chain is built from TRBV7-9 and TRBJ1-2; D is unresolved. The specimen was blood. For the CDR3, the DNA is TGTGCCAGCAGTCAGTTTCGGGGTTCGGTTGGCTACACCTTC. This sequence encodes CASSQFRGSVGYTF. The whole variable domain, remainder taken from reference TRBV7-9 and TRBJ1-2, is DTGVSQNPRHKITKRGQNVTFRCDPISEHNRLYWYRQTLGQGPEFLTYFQNEAQLEKSRLLSDRFSAERPKGSFSTLEIQRTEQGDSAMYLCASSQFRGSVGYTFGSGTRLTVV.